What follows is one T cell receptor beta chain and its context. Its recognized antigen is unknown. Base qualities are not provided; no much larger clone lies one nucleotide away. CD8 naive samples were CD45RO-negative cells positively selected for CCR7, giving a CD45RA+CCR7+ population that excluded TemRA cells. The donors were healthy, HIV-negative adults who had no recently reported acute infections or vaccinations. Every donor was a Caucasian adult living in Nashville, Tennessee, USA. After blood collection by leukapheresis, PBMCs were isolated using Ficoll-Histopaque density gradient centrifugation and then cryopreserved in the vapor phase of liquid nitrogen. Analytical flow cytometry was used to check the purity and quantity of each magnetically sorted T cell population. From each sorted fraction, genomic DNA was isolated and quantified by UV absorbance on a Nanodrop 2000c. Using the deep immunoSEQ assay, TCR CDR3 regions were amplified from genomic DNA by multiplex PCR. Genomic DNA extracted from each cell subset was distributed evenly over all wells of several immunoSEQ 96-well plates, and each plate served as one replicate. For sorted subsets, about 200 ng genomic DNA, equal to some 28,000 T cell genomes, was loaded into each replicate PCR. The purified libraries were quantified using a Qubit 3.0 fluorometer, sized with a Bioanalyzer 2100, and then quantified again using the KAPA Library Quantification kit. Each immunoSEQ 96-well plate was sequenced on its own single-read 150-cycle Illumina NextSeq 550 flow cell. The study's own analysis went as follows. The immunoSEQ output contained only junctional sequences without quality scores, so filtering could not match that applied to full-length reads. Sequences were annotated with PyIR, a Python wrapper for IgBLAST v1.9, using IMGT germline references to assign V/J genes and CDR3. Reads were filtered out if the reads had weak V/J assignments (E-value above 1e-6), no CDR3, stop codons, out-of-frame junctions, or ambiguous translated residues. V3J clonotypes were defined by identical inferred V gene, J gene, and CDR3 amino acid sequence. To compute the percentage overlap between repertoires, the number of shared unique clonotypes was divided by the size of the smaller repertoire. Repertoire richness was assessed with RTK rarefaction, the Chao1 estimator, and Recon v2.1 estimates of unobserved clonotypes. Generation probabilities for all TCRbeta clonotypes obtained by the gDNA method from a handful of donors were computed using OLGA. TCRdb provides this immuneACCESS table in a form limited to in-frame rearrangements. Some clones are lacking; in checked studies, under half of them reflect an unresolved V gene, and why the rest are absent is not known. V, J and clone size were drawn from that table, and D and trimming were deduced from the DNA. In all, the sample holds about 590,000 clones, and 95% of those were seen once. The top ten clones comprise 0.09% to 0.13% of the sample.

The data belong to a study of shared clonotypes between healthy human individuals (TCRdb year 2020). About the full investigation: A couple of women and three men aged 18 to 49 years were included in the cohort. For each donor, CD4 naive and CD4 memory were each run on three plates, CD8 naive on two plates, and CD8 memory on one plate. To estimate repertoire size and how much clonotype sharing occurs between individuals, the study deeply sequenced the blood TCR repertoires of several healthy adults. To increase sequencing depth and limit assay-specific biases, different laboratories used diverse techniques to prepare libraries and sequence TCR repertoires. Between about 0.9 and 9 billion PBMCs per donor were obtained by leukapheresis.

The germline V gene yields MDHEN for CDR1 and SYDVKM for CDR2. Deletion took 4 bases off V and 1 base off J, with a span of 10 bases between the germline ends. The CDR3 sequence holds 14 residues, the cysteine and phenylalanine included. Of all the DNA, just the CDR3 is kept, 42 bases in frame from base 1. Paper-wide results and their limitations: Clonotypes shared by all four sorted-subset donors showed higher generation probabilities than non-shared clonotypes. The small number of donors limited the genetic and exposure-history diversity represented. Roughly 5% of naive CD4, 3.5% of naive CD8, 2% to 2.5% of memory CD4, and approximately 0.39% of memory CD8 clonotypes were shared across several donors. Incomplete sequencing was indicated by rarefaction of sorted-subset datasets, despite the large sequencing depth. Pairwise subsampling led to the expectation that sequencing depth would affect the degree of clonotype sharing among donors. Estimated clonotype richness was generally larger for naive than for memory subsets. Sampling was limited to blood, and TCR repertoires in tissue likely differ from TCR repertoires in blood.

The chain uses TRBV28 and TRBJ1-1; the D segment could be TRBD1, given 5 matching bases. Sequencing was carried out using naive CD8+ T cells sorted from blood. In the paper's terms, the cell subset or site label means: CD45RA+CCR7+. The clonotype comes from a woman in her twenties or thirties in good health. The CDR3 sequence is CASSSLTENTEAFF. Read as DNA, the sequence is TGTGCCAGCAGTTCCTTGACAGAGAACACTGAAGCTTTCTTT.